This entry features one TCR beta chain sequence. The antigen remains unidentified. These data come from a study of T cells expressing NK-cell markers. Across the whole study: TCR beta repertoires came from sorted CD3+CD56+NKG2C+, CD3+CD56+NKG2C- and CD3+CD56-NKG2C+ T cells. Serological testing identified seven of the eight sequenced donors as HCMV-seropositive and one as seronegative. General study points: Once again these clonotypes came out on top in the CD3+CD56-NKG2C+ fraction of several donors.

The CDR3 spans 15 residues. Germline loops: CDR1 SGHAT, CDR2 FQNNGV. Reanalyzing the 5' RACE reads, TCRdb keeps one entry per CDR3 protein, without DNA. The table counts 350,000 to 400,000 distinct CDR3 sequences; about 10% lies in the top ten. This TCR was sampled from a woman between 45 and 60 years old in good health. This chain links TRBV11-2 with TRBJ2-1. Material: blood T cells: a sorted CD56 or NKG2C T cell subset, CD4+ or CD8+ T cells, or bulk PBMC T cells (not recorded which). The CDR3 loop is CASSLEGRRGAEQFF. The full variable domain, in which reference TRBV11-2 and TRBJ2-1 provide the parts outside the CDR3, is EAGVAQSPRYKIIEKRQSVAFWCNPISGHATLYWYQQILGQGPKLLIQFQNNGVVDDSQLPKDRFSAERLKGVDSTLKIQPAKLEDSAVYLCASSLEGRRGAEQFFGPGTRLTVL.